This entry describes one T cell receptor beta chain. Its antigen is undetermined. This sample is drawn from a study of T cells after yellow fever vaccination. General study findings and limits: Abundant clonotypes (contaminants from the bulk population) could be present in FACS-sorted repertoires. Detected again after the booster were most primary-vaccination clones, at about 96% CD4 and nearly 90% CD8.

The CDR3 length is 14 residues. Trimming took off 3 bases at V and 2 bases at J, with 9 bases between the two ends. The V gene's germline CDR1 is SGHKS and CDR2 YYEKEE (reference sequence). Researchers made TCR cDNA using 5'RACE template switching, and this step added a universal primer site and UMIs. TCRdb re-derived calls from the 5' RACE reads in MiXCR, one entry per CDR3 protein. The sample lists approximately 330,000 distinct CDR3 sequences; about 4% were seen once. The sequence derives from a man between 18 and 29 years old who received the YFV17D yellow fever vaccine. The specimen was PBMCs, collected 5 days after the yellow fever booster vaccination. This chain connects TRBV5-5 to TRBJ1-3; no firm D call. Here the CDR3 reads CASSWTETGNTIYF. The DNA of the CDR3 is TGTGCCAGCAGCTGGACGGAGACTGGAAACACCATATATTTT.